This T cell receptor (beta chain) was captured in a study of graft-versus-host responses after intestinal transplantation. Lymphocytes from graft epithelium and lamina propria were isolated. TCRdb's table, derived via immunoSEQ multiplex PCR, lists solely in-frame clones and lacks some. This sample has 60,000 to 70,000 clones; roughly 90% occur once, and the top ten carry about 1.7%. The specimen was ileum tissue, collected roughly 390 days after transplant. The TCR comes from a human patient who received an intestinal transplant, so some T cells may come from the graft donor.

CDR3 DNA: TGTGCCAGTAGCCCCCGGCTAGCGAGGAACACCGGGGAGCTGTTTTTT. It translates to CASSPRLARNTGELFF. The chain couples TRBV19 to TRBJ2-2, with a weak D call TRBD2 (6 bases). The germline gives CDR1 LNHDA, CDR2 SQIVND (reference sequence). This CDR3 region has 16 residues. Between the trimmed V and J ends, which lost 6 bases and 1 base, there was a span of 15 bases.